Sequencing of this T cell receptor beta chain was carried out in a study of T-cell reconstitution after alpha-beta-depleted transplantation in children. Per germline, CDR1 DFQATT and CDR2 SNEGSKA (reference sequence). The V gene end was trimmed by 3 bases and the J gene end by 7 bases; junction bases not matched to a gene: 8. The CDR3 loop spans 13 amino acids. Unique molecular identifiers tagged the TCRbeta library. One entry per CDR3 protein, called by TCRdb with MiXCR from the PCR reads. The repertoire consists of just under 550,000 distinct CDR3 sequences, with approximately 20% occurring once and the leading ten covering less than 4%.

The sequence was obtained from a human donor who donated a stem cell graft to a child with acute lymphoblastic leukemia. This chain connects TRBV20-1 to TRBJ1-1, with 7 bases that match TRBD1. This specimen was PBMCs from the stem cell graft donor, taken from the stem cell graft. The CDR3 reads CSASAGGSGEAFF. The CDR3 coding sequence is TGCAGTGCTAGTGCAGGGGGATCGGGTGAAGCTTTCTTT.